This T cell receptor beta chain was identified in a study of prognosis after radiotherapy for stage I lung cancer. The wider study: There were no patients who received concurrent therapy with stereotactic body radiotherapy.

The CDR3 has 14 amino acids. V was cut by 7 bases and J by 7 bases, with 16 bases left in between. Genomic DNA served as the source from which two-round multiplex PCR generated TCR beta CDR3 amplicons. Primers specific to each TRBV and TRBJ gene were used in first-round PCR. TCRdb processed the multiplex PCR reads anew with MiXCR; each CDR3 protein has one entry. The table lists about 18,000 distinct CDR3 sequences, about three fifths of them singletons. The chain combines TRBV12-3 or TRBV12-4 with TRBJ1-4; D may be TRBD1 (6 bases). This sample comprised PBMCs, obtained before or after stereotactic body radiation therapy (not recorded which). This TCR was recovered from a donor over 45 with non-small cell lung cancer. CDR3 DNA: TGTGCCAGCATCACGTCGACAGGTGTTGAAAAACTGTTTTTT. This gives the protein CASITSTGVEKLFF.